One T cell receptor beta chain is described in this entry. This clone was seen only a few times. What antigen it recognizes has not been identified. No per-base quality is available; no much larger clone lies one base away. The data derive from a study of beta chain features in type 1 diabetes (dated by TCRdb to about 2018). Some background on the complete study: Patients and healthy donors did not differ in mean age, gender distribution, total cell number or subset yield. A total of 107,917,701 sorted cells were examined across all samples, and the number of cells per subset was strongly correlated with RNA yield. The study compared the TCRB repertoires of sorted circulating CD4+ T cell subsets in recently diagnosed type 1 diabetes patients with those in matched healthy donors. Regulatory and stem cell-like memory subsets were obtained from only 8 patients and roughly 8 healthy donors, while naive and central memory subsets were obtained from all 30 or so donors. Results and caveats for the whole study, not just this receptor: Only small numbers of individuals were included in the HLA sub-analyses, which left unresolved whether HLA type had any influence on TCRB rearrangement. Naive, central memory and regulatory TCRB repertoires appeared to be more similar among patients than among healthy donors. Shorter templates might be favored by PCR, yet because patient and control samples were amplified and corrected together, any such skew would affect both groups equally. In all four CD4+ subsets, TCRB CDR3 length was moderately but significantly shorter in type 1 diabetes patients. At VDJ recombination sites, type 1 diabetes patients had fewer insertions and more deleted nucleotides, which implies abnormalities in thymic rearrangement. Because cDNA rather than genomic DNA was sequenced, highly expressing activated cells could have been over-represented, although no difference in activation and CD3 levels was found between groups.

As encoded in the germline V gene, CDR1 is ENHRY while CDR2 is SYGVKD. CDR3 length: 13 amino acids, cysteine to phenylalanine. Just CDR3 DNA is preserved here, 39 bases in frame from base 1. The V end gives up 7 bases and the J end 5 bases, leaving 4 bases in the junction not matched to a gene. The entire isolated RNA was reverse transcribed using the High Capacity cDNA Reverse Transcription Kit, and thus expressed TCRB transcripts were sequenced. Naive, central memory and regulatory T cell samples underwent deep immunoSEQ sequencing, averaging roughly 3.4 million total reads per sample. After sorted cells were lysed in RLT buffer, RNA was extracted with DNase-treated RNeasy Micro or Mini kits, with the choice depending on cell number. Each cell subset was processed separately to prevent cross-contamination, with patient and healthy donor samples processed together. The immunoSEQ multiplex PCR was used to amplify TCRB sequences from cDNA, generating 87-bp fragments that spanned the CDR3 region. Sequencing of the amplicons was done on the Illumina HiSeq platform. The authors processed their data as follows. Synthetic template baselines were used to correct PCR bias computationally, reads within Hamming distance 2 were collapsed together, and singletons that could not be merged were discarded. Reads were aligned against IMGT to assign V, D and J genes, CDR3 length and insertions or deletions at six rearrangement sites. Clonotype counts were normalized to sorted cell number within each subset before computing true diversity and Gini coefficients with the tcR R package. Repertoire sharing was quantified using the overlap coefficient calculated on TCRB nucleotide sequences. As a proxy for the pre-selection repertoire, out-of-frame TCRB sequences from naive cells were analyzed. TCRdb provides this immuneACCESS table in a form limited to in-frame rearrangements. Some clones are lacking; in checked studies, under half of them reflect an unresolved V gene, and why the rest are absent is not known. V, J and clone size are taken as reported in that table, and D and trimming were inferred from the DNA itself. Here the sample has hundreds of thousands of clones; 13% occur a single time. The top ten clonotypes cover 0.02% to 0.025% of the sample.

Each donor gave one peripheral blood draw, averaging approximately 0.12 L, which was collected into heparinised tubes. Naive, central memory, regulatory and stem cell-like memory CD4+ T cells were sorted on a BD FACSAria II using a panel including CD45RO, CCR7, CD25, CD127, CD95 and CD27. Purity was above 95% for every sorted population. PBMCs were isolated immediately by Lymphoprep density gradient centrifugation and stained directly without culture. So that batch effects would be minimized, each experiment stained and sorted samples in pairs, pairing one healthy donor with one patient. This receptor was obtained from a man aged 18 to 30 with type 1 diabetes. The chain joins TRBV10-3 to TRBJ2-2; 7 nucleotides in the junction match TRBD1. The source material was naive CD4+ T cells from blood. Reading the label with the study, this specimen's cell subset or site is: true naive CD4+ T cells. The CDR3 loop reads CAITQGNTGELFF. In nucleotide form, the sequence is TGTGCCATCACACAGGGGAATACCGGGGAGCTGTTTTTT.